The clone carrying this T cell receptor (beta chain) was seen many times. Its matching antigen is unknown. Every TCR cDNA molecule bore a unique molecular identifier. A single record per CDR3 protein comes from TCRdb applying MiXCR to the 5' RACE reads. This table has 20,000 to 25,000 distinct CDR3 sequences, about 4.9% appearing once. Time point here: sample taken at primary tumor resection. The input material, whole RNA from tumor, nontumor lung or frozen PBMC, was sequenced unsorted. The V gene's germline CDR1 is SGHTA and CDR2 FQGNSA. The V and J ends lost 5 bases and 1 base respectively, with 9 bases between them. This CDR3 region has 13 residues. This specimen belongs to a study of spatial heterogeneity in lung cancer. For the study at large: In the raw reads, each unique TCR and UMI combination was present more than ten times on average. Overall study findings and caveats: Ubiquitous expanded tumor TCRs appeared in blood more at resection than follow-up.

Sequenced material: PBMCs, taken at surgery. V is TRBV7-2 and J is TRBJ2-7; possibly TRBD1 for D (5 bases). The source is a male donor with early-stage non-small cell lung cancer. Written as DNA, the CDR3 is TGTGCCAGCAGCCGGAGACAGTCCTACGAGCAGTACTTC. This codes for CASSRRQSYEQYF.